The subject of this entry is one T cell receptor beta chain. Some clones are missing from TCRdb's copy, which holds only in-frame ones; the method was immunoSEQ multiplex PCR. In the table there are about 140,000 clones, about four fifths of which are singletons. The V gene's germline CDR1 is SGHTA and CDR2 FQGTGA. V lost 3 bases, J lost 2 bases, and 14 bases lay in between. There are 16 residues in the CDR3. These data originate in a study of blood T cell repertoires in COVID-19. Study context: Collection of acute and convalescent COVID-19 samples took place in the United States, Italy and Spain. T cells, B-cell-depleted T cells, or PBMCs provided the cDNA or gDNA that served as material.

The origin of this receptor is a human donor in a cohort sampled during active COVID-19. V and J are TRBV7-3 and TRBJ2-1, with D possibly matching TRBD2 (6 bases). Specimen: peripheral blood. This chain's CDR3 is CASSLRPGGTYNEQFF. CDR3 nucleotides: TGTGCCAGCAGCTTGCGGCCTGGCGGGACCTACAATGAGCAGTTCTTC.